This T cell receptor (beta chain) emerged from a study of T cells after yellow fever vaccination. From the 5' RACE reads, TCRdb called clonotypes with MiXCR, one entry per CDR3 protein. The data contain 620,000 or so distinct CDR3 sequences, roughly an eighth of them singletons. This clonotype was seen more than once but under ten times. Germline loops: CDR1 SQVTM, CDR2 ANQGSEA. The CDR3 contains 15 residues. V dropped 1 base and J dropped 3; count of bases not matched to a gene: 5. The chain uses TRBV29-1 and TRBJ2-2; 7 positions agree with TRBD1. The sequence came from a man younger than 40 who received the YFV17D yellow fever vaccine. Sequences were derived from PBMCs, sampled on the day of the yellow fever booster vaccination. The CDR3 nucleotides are TGCAGCGTTGAAGCGCGACAGGGCTACACCGGGGAGCTGTTTTTT. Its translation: CSVEARQGYTGELFF.